The 26 T cell receptor beta chains given below trace back to one sample, sequenced in a study of CD8 T cells in Susac syndrome. Reverse transcription of about 0.5 to 1 ug RNA was carried out with random hexamers. TCRdb recomputed calls from the immunoSEQ multiplex PCR reads with MiXCR, one row per CDR3 protein. Among some 190,000 distinct CDR3 sequences, about 93% were seen once, and the ten largest hold 0.095% to 0.12%. What was sequenced was CD4+ T cells from PBMCs. The origin of the receptors is a human donor in good health.

V and J are TRBV5-1 and TRBJ2-5; D might be TRBD2 (6 bases). CDR3 size: 14 residues. CDR1 is SGHRS, CDR2 YFSETQ, per germline. The V end was cut by 0 bases, the J end by 5 bases, with 11 bases between. This CDR3 reads CASSLAGVGETQYF. DNA of the CDR3: TGCGCCAGCAGCTTGGCGGGGGTCGGGGAGACCCAGTACTTC.

V usage is TRBV20-1 and J usage is TRBJ2-5; D might be TRBD1 or TRBD2, each matching 6 bases. V shed 6 bases and J shed 5 bases, with 10 bases lying between them. The CDR3 has 11 amino acids. The germline V gene encodes CDR1 DFQATT and CDR2 SNEGSKA (reference sequence). CDR3 sequence reads: CSAGGAETQYF. Written as DNA, the CDR3 is TGCAGTGCCGGGGGCGCGGAGACCCAGTACTTC.

The V call is TRBV29-1, the J call TRBJ1-1; D is uncertain. Looked up from germline, CDR1 is SQVTM and CDR2 is ANQGSEA. This CDR3 contains 10 residues. V lost 7 bases and J 2 bases, leaving 5 bases between the germline ends. The CDR3 sequence: CSGGNTEAFF. CDR3 nucleotide sequence: TGCAGCGGCGGAAACACTGAAGCTTTCTTT.

This sequence joins TRBV6-5 and TRBJ1-1; TRBD1 might be the D (6 bases). Looked up from germline, CDR1 is MNHEY and CDR2 is SVGAGI. The CDR3 runs 15 residues. V lost 0 bases and J 6 bases, leaving 14 bases between the germline ends. CDR3 DNA sequence: TGTGCCAGCAGTTACTCGCCGGGGGCTGTCCCTGAAGCTTTCTTT. It translates to CASSYSPGAVPEAFF.

The V call is TRBV20-1, the J call TRBJ1-1; 8 bases agree with TRBD1. From germline, CDR1 is DFQATT and CDR2 SNEGSKA (reference sequence). V was pared by 4 bases and J by 4 bases, with 11 bases of the junction left unmatched. The CDR3 totals 15 residues. CDR3 nucleotide sequence: TGCAGTGCTATACTCACAGGGGGGATCTCCACTGAAGCTTTCTTT. Translating it yields CSAILTGGISTEAFF.

The DNA of the CDR3 is TGCAGTACCCCTGACACAGATACGCAGTATTTT. Translation: CSTPDTDTQYF. This chain connects TRBV20-1 to TRBJ2-3, with D hard to call. The CDR3 has 11 amino acids. The germline gives CDR1 DFQATT, CDR2 SNEGSKA (reference sequence). V dropped 8 bases and J dropped 2 bases, with 8 bases sitting between them.

This clonotype was observed a handful of times. V usage is TRBV19 and J usage is TRBJ1-1; a possible D gene is TRBD1 (6 bases). Trimming shortened V by 7 bases and J by 5 bases, and 14 bases separated the two germline ends. The V gene's germline CDR1 is LNHDA and CDR2 SQIVND (reference sequence). This CDR3 comprises 13 residues. As DNA, the CDR3 is TGTGCCAGTATAAGGCACCAGGGGACTGAAGCTTTCTTT. It translates to CASIRHQGTEAFF.

This chain joins TRBV12-3 or TRBV12-4 and TRBJ2-2; D not resolved. This CDR3 has 16 amino acids. V was shortened by 5 bases and J by 1 base, with 14 bases between the two germline ends. CDR3 region: CASSPTLQRNTGELFF. The CDR3 nucleotides read TGTGCCAGCAGTCCCACACTACAAAGGAACACCGGGGAGCTGTTTTTT.

The rearrangement links TRBV3-1 to TRBJ2-2; the match to TRBD1 covers 7 bases. This CDR3 contains 15 residues. After removal of 2 bases from V and 5 bases from J, the junction contained 5 bases not matched to a gene. Looked up from germline, CDR1 is LGHDT and CDR2 is YNNKEL (reference sequence). The CDR3 loop is CASSQYRGTTGELFF. CDR3 DNA sequence: TGTGCCAGCAGCCAATACAGGGGAACTACCGGGGAGCTGTTTTTT.

The rearrangement joins TRBV2 to TRBJ1-2; TRBD1 matches 7 bases. Germline CDR1 and CDR2: SNHLY and FYNNEI. The CDR3 is made up of 14 amino acids. J was trimmed by 1 base and V by 3 bases; bases with no gene match: 2. The CDR3 bases are TGTGCCAGCAGTGAGGACAGGATTAACTATGGCTACACCTTC. It translates to CASSEDRINYGYTF.

This clonotype showed up just once. The chain couples TRBV3-1 to TRBJ1-5; TRBD1 aligns across 7 bases. This CDR3 contains 14 residues. CDR1 LGHDT and CDR2 YNNKEL come from the germline V gene (reference sequence). The trim removed 3 bases at V and 4 bases at J, leaving 3 bases unmatched. As DNA, the CDR3 is TGTGCCAGCAGCCAGACAGGGATGAATCAGCCCCAGCATTTT. This translates into CASSQTGMNQPQHF.

The chain is built from TRBV9 and TRBJ2-2; D remains ambiguous. Deletions cut 3 bases from V and 0 bases from J, with 12 bases between. Germline-derived CDR1 and CDR2 are SGDLS and YYNGEE. The CDR3 runs 16 residues. This CDR3 reads CASSAYGPPNTGELFF. CDR3 DNA sequence: TGTGCCAGCAGCGCCTACGGCCCCCCGAACACCGGGGAGCTGTTTTTT. Supplemented by reference TRBV9 and TRBJ2-2, the full variable domain reads DSGVTQTPKHLITATGQRVTLRCSPRSGDLSVYWYQQSLDQGLQFLIQYYNGEERAKGNILERFSAQQFPDLHSELNLSSLELGDSALYFCASSAYGPPNTGELFFGEGSRLTVL.

The DNA of the CDR3 is TGTGCCAGCAGCCGAGGGACAGAATTAGCCGGGGAGCTGTTTTTT. Translated, it gives CASSRGTELAGELFF. V gene TRBV2 combines with J gene TRBJ2-2; 7 bases match TRBD1. The CDR3 covers 15 residues. Trimming removed 6 bases from V and 6 bases from J; junction bases left unmatched: 10. The germline CDR1 and CDR2 sequences are SNHLY and FYNNEI. Supplemented by reference TRBV2 and TRBJ2-2, the full variable domain reads EPEVTQTPSHQVTQMGQEVILRCVPISNHLYFYWYRQILGQKVEFLVSFYNNEISEKSEIFDDQFSVERPDGSNFTLKIRSTKLEDSAMYFCASSRGTELAGELFFGEGSRLTVL.

V and J are TRBV3-1 and TRBJ1-2; D is unclear. Trimming pared 4 bases from V and 10 bases from J, leaving 10 bases between. CDR3 length equals 11 residues. The germline V gene encodes CDR1 LGHDT and CDR2 YNNKEL (reference sequence). The CDR3 region has the DNA TGTGCCAGCAGCCTTAGTTATTTCTACACCTTC. Its translation: CASSLSYFYTF.

The gene calls are TRBV30 and TRBJ2-5, with D tentatively TRBD2 (6 bases). Trimming left V 3 bases short and J 2 bases short, with 7 bases between. This CDR3 is built from 12 residues. Germline CDR1 and CDR2: GTSNPN and SVGIG (reference sequence). The CDR3 sequence is CAWSRGQETQYF. The CDR3 bases are TGTGCCTGGAGCCGGGGGCAAGAGACCCAGTACTTC.

The V gene is TRBV29-1, the J gene TRBJ2-3; 13 positions agree with TRBD2. V trimming: 5 bases; J trimming: 6 bases; junction bases outside the gene matches: 8. The CDR3 covers 15 residues. Germline V lookup: CDR1 SQVTM, CDR2 ANQGSEA. The CDR3 is CSVWAGLAGVDTQYF. CDR3 bases: TGCAGCGTTTGGGCCGGACTAGCGGGGGTGGATACGCAGTATTTT.

This chain links TRBV12-3 or TRBV12-4 with TRBJ2-1; 12 bases are a match to TRBD2. The CDR3 totals 15 residues. With 6 bases clipped from V and 4 bases from J, the junction kept 4 bases outside the gene matches. The CDR3 DNA sequence: TGTGCCAGCAGACCTAGCGGGGGGGGTTACAATGAGCAGTTCTTC. Its translation is CASRPSGGGYNEQFF.

This rearrangement joins TRBV6-5 to TRBJ1-2; D not certain. Trimming stripped 4 bases from V and 4 bases from J, with 10 bases between. The CDR3 runs 13 residues. CDR1 is MNHEY and CDR2 is SVGAGI in the germline V gene. CDR3 DNA sequence: TGTGCCAGCAGTTCGACTCCAGGCTATGGCTACACCTTC. It specifies CASSSTPGYGYTF.

Only one count was recorded for this clonotype. The chain links TRBV28 to TRBJ1-2; 8 nucleotides agree with TRBD1. Germline V gene sequence: CDR1 MDHEN, CDR2 SYDVKM. J gave up 5 bases and V 2 bases, and 16 bases lay outside the gene matches. The CDR3 spans 18 residues. The CDR3 is CASSLPLGQGGVSYGYTF. For the CDR3, the DNA is TGTGCCAGCAGTTTACCCCTAGGACAGGGAGGCGTATCGTATGGCTACACCTTC.

CDR3 residues: CSASTSALSTDTQYF. CDR3 in DNA: TGCAGTGCTAGCACTAGCGCGTTAAGCACAGATACGCAGTATTTT. The genes are TRBV20-1 and TRBJ2-3; the match to TRBD2 covers 7 bases. The CDR3 runs to 15 residues. The V and J ends lost 3 bases and 0 bases, in that order; junction bases with no gene match: 6. Germline V gene data show CDR1 as DFQATT and CDR2 as SNEGSKA (reference sequence).

The chain couples TRBV30 to TRBJ2-7; D not certain. This CDR3 has 12 residues. From germline, CDR1 is GTSNPN and CDR2 SVGIG (reference sequence). V was shortened by 3 bases and J by 6 bases, with 12 bases between the two germline ends. The CDR3 sequence is CAWRNLKGEQYF. DNA of the CDR3: TGTGCCTGGAGGAACCTTAAGGGCGAGCAGTACTTC.

The gene calls are TRBV7-3 and TRBJ2-3; TRBD1 or TRBD2 may be the D gene (5 bases each). The V and J ends lost 2 bases and 4 bases respectively, with 10 bases between them. The CDR3 has 14 amino acids. Germline V CDR1 and CDR2: SGHTA, FQGTGA. CDR3 sequence (DNA): TGTGCCAGCAGCTTATCAGGGACCCCAGATACGCAGTATTTT. Translated, it gives CASSLSGTPDTQYF.

J is TRBJ1-2 and V is TRBV7-2, with 9 bases lining up with TRBD1. V lost 6 bases, J lost 8 bases, and 4 bases stayed unmatched. The CDR3 covers 12 residues. The germline V gene encodes CDR1 SGHTA and CDR2 FQGNSA. In DNA form, the CDR3 reads TGTGCCAGCAGTCTTACAGGGGGCGGCTACACCTTC. This encodes CASSLTGGGYTF.

The rearrangement uses TRBV5-4 and TRBJ2-2; TRBD1 agrees at 10 bases. V lost 0 bases and J lost 4; bases outside the gene matches: 3. The CDR3 sequence is 16 residues long. Germline V gives CDR1 SGHNT, CDR2 YYREEE (reference sequence). CDR3 residues: CASSLGTGGTTGELFF. CDR3 nucleotides: TGTGCCAGCAGCTTGGGGACAGGGGGTACCACCGGGGAGCTGTTTTTT.

This sequence joins TRBV29-1 and TRBJ2-5; the D gene is possibly TRBD2 (5 bases). CDR3 length: 13 residues. The germline V gene has CDR1 SQVTM and CDR2 ANQGSEA. V gave up 2 bases and J gave up 2 bases, with 9 bases separating them. The CDR3 coding sequence is TGCAGCGTTGAACGAGGGAATCAAGAGACCCAGTACTTC. This gives the protein CSVERGNQETQYF.

V gene TRBV5-1 combines with J gene TRBJ2-1, with a tentative D call TRBD1 (6 bases). Germline V gene sequence: CDR1 SGHRS, CDR2 YFSETQ. The CDR3 is made up of 15 amino acids. V lost 2 bases, J lost 9 bases, and 18 bases lay in between. The CDR3, as DNA: TGCGCCAGCAGCTTAAGAGGGCCCAACAGGGCTGAGCAGTTCTTC. This encodes CASSLRGPNRAEQFF.